These 28 T cell receptor beta chains came from one sample sequenced in a study of blood T cell repertoires in COVID-19. The data were produced by immunoSEQ multiplex PCR, yet TCRdb's version contains in-frame clones alone and is incomplete. There are about 340,000 clones in the sample; under 95% occur only once, and roughly 3.4% lies in the top ten. Sample: peripheral blood. All receptors derive from a woman aged 18-29 years who had recovered from COVID-19.

The chain employs TRBV12-3 or TRBV12-4 and TRBJ1-2, with D perhaps TRBD1 (6 bases). The V and J ends lost 3 bases and 8 bases respectively, with 13 bases between them. The CDR3 sequence is 13 residues long. Here the CDR3 reads CASSFRGPGGYTF. CDR3 DNA: TGTGCCAGCAGTTTCAGGGGCCCGGGGGGCTACACCTTC.

The chain recombines TRBV29-1 with TRBJ2-5; TRBD2 matches 8 bases. The junction had 5 bases not matched to a gene; V was cut back by 7 bases and J by 4 bases. There are 12 residues in the CDR3. The V gene's germline CDR1 is SQVTM and CDR2 ANQGSEA. CDR3 residues: CSAKAGAETQYF. In nucleotides, the CDR3 is TGCAGCGCCAAAGCGGGAGCAGAGACCCAGTACTTC.

The rearrangement links TRBV6-5 to TRBJ1-1, with D possibly matching TRBD1 (6 bases). Per germline, CDR1 MNHEY and CDR2 SVGAGI. The CDR3 is made up of 14 amino acids. V lost 4 bases and J lost 5, with 14 bases in between. This CDR3 reads CASSFTTGGTEAFF. In nucleotides, the CDR3 is TGTGCCAGCAGTTTTACGACAGGAGGTACTGAAGCTTTCTTT.

A single count supports this clone. The chain links TRBV4-3 to TRBJ1-2; D is perhaps TRBD1 (6 bases). The CDR3 is made up of 14 amino acids. V was trimmed by 4 bases and J by 2 bases, leaving 11 bases between them. Per the germline V gene, CDR1 is LGHNA and CDR2 is YSLEER. CDR3 sequence (DNA): TGCGCCAGCAGCCCTCGGACAGCCAACTATGGCTACACCTTC. It translates to CASSPRTANYGYTF.

The V gene is TRBV7-8, the J gene TRBJ2-5; 8 bases are shared with TRBD2. The germline V gene has CDR1 SGHVS and CDR2 FQNEAQ. V shed 2 bases and J 2 bases; nucleotides not matched to a gene: 10. CDR3 size: 17 residues. The CDR3 loop reads CASSLIWAGGHQETQYF. The CDR3 DNA reads as TGTGCCAGCAGCTTAATCTGGGCGGGAGGTCATCAAGAGACCCAGTACTTC.

The chain links TRBV24-1 to TRBJ1-1; TRBD1 matches at 7 bases. V shed 5 bases, J shed 4 bases, and the junction held 9 bases outside the gene matches. This CDR3 contains 15 residues. Germline CDR1 KGHDR, CDR2 SFDVKD. The CDR3 DNA reads as TGTGCCACCAGTGGTGGGACAGCGGAGAGCACTGAAGCTTTCTTT. Protein: CATSGGTAESTEAFF.

This chain connects TRBV29-1 to TRBJ1-2; 8 bases agree with TRBD1. The ends lost 6 bases at V and 2 bases at J; junction bases unmatched: 11. This CDR3 comprises 15 residues. Germline-derived CDR1 and CDR2 are SQVTM and ANQGSEA. The CDR3 DNA sequence: TGCAGCGTCGCGACAGGGGTCCCCACCAACTATGGCTACACCTTC. Protein sequence: CSVATGVPTNYGYTF.

The J gene is TRBJ1-1, the V gene TRBV19; a possible D gene is TRBD1 (6 bases). Germline assignment: CDR1 LNHDA and CDR2 SQIVND (reference sequence). The CDR3 has 14 amino acids. Trimming removed 4 bases from V and 6 bases from J, with 15 bases in between. The DNA for the CDR3 is TGTGCCAGTAGTAAAACAGGGTTTGAGGCTGAAGCTTTCTTT. This gives the protein CASSKTGFEAEAFF.

J is TRBJ2-2 and V is TRBV11-2; 9 bases agree with TRBD1. V was pared by 5 bases and J by 6 bases, with 10 bases of the junction left unmatched. Germline V gene data show CDR1 as SGHAT and CDR2 as FQNNGV. The CDR3 has 16 residues. DNA for the CDR3: TGTGCCAGCAGCGGGCCGGGACAGGGCAACCCCGGGGAGCTGTTTTTT. This encodes CASSGPGQGNPGELFF. The full variable domain, its missing parts supplied by reference TRBV11-2 and TRBJ2-2, is EAGVAQSPRYKIIEKRQSVAFWCNPISGHATLYWYQQILGQGPKLLIQFQNNGVVDDSQLPKDRFSAERLKGVDSTLKIQPAKLEDSAVYLCASSGPGQGNPGELFFGEGSRLTVL.

The chain joins TRBV21-1 to TRBJ2-7; the listed D gene, TRBD2, was not tested against the DNA. TRBV21-1 is assigned pseudogene status. CDR3 length: 18 residues. CDR3: CASSNVGSGRAFFHEQYV. CDR3 nucleotide sequence: TGTGCCAGCAGCAATGTTGGTAGCGGGAGGGCCTTTTTCCACGAGCAGTACGTC.

The rearrangement joins TRBV11-3 to TRBJ2-3; 9 nucleotides align to TRBD2. Germline trimming cut 2 bases from V and 4 bases from J; bases unmatched to any gene: 7. Germline V CDR1 and CDR2: SGHNT, YENEEA. The CDR3 contains 16 residues. CDR3 sequence reads: CASSLLSGRVADTQYF. CDR3 in DNA: TGTGCCAGCAGCTTACTTAGCGGGAGAGTCGCAGATACGCAGTATTTT. The variable domain in full, with the rest retrieved from reference TRBV11-3 and TRBJ2-3, is EAGVVQSPRYKIIEKKQPVAFWCNPISGHNTLYWYLQNLGQGPELLIRYENEEAVDDSQLPKDRFSAERLKGVDSTLKIQPAELGDSAVYLCASSLLSGRVADTQYFGPGTRLTVL.

This chain links TRBV5-6 with TRBJ2-1; TRBD2 matches 12 bases. Per the germline V gene, CDR1 is SGHDT and CDR2 is YYEEEE. V dropped 1 base and J dropped 0; count of bases not matched to a gene: 2. The CDR3 has 17 residues. The CDR3 DNA sequence: TGTGCCAGCAGCTTGAAGACTAGCGGGAGCTCCTACAATGAGCAGTTCTTC. Protein sequence: CASSLKTSGSSYNEQFF.

This chain connects TRBV19 to TRBJ1-1; TRBD1 might be the D (5 bases). Germline CDR1 LNHDA, CDR2 SQIVND (reference sequence). Trimming took off 6 bases at V and 2 bases at J, with 19 bases between the two ends. The CDR3 has 16 residues. CDR3 region: CASSGYLRQQNTEAFF. DNA for the CDR3: TGTGCCAGTAGCGGTTACTTGAGACAGCAAAACACTGAAGCTTTCTTT.

The CDR3 nucleotides read TGTGCCAGCAGCGTAGCGGGAGGGCTCGGTGAGACCCAGTACTTC. Its protein is CASSVAGGLGETQYF. The V call is TRBV9, the J call TRBJ2-5, with TRBD2 identical over 8 bases. Germline CDR1 is SGDLS and CDR2 is YYNGEE. The CDR3 runs 15 residues. V lost 0 bases to trimming and J lost 5 bases; unmatched junction nucleotides: 6. Looking up the rest from reference TRBV9 and TRBJ2-5 gives the full variable domain: DSGVTQTPKHLITATGQRVTLRCSPRSGDLSVYWYQQSLDQGLQFLIQYYNGEERAKGNILERFSAQQFPDLHSELNLSSLELGDSALYFCASSVAGGLGETQYFGPGTRLLVL.

CDR3 in amino acids: CASSLDQGYGYTF. In DNA, the CDR3 is TGTGCCAGCAGCTTAGACCAGGGGTATGGCTACACCTTC. The chain is built from TRBV7-9 and TRBJ1-2; perhaps TRBD1 as D (6 bases). Germline V gene lookup returns CDR1 SEHNR and CDR2 FQNEAQ (reference sequence). The CDR3 runs to 13 residues. The V end lost 1 base, the J end lost 5 bases, and 8 bases lay between the germline ends.

This sequence joins TRBV30 and TRBJ1-3, with D unresolved. Germline CDR1 reads GTSNPN; CDR2 reads SVGIG (reference sequence). Trimming pared 1 base from V and 2 bases from J, leaving 6 bases between. The CDR3 contains 13 residues. CDR3 in amino acids: CAWSAGAGNTIYF. For the CDR3, the DNA is TGTGCCTGGAGTGCCGGGGCTGGAAACACCATATATTTT.

The chain employs TRBV10-3 and TRBJ2-3; TRBD2 aligns across 10 bases. The CDR3 covers 18 residues. Germline lookup yields CDR1 ENHRY and CDR2 SYGVKD. V dropped 4 bases and J dropped 2; count of bases not matched to a gene: 12. CDR3 amino acids: CAISARASGGGATDTQYF. DNA for the CDR3: TGTGCCATCAGTGCCCGGGCTAGCGGGGGTGGGGCCACAGATACGCAGTATTTT.

The chain carries TRBV21-1 and TRBJ2-7; TRBD1, the table's D call, lacks a check against the DNA. TRBV21-1 is classified as a pseudogene. CDR3 length: 15 amino acids. The CDR3 DNA reads as TGTGCCAGCAGTACCACCGGGACAAAAAACTACGAGCAGTACGTC. It encodes CASSTTGTKNYEQYV.

The J gene is TRBJ2-7, the V gene TRBV7-8; possible D gene TRBD2, 5 bases. Per the germline V gene, CDR1 is SGHVS and CDR2 is FQNEAQ. The CDR3 consists of 15 residues. Trimming shortened V by 2 bases and J by 3 bases, and 14 bases separated the two germline ends. The CDR3 DNA reads TGTGCCAGCAGCTTATCGGCGTGGGCGGGCTACGAGCAGTACGTC. Amino acids: CASSLSAWAGYEQYV.

The chain carries TRBV7-9 and TRBJ2-2; 9 bases agree with TRBD1. The ends lost 5 bases at V and 5 bases at J; junction bases unmatched: 6. This CDR3 spans 15 amino acids. Germline loops: CDR1 SEHNR, CDR2 FQNEAQ (reference sequence). The CDR3 loop is CASSRQGQGTGELFF. The CDR3 nucleotides are TGTGCCAGCAGCCGTCAGGGACAGGGAACCGGGGAGCTGTTTTTT.

The V call is TRBV18, the J call TRBJ2-4, with D possibly being TRBD1 (5 bases). V lost 2 bases and J 2 bases, leaving 19 bases between the germline ends. The CDR3 spans 18 residues. Looked up from germline, CDR1 is KGHSH and CDR2 is LQKENI. CDR3 loop: CASSPDSLLDVSKNIQYF. Written as DNA, the CDR3 is TGTGCCAGCTCACCAGACAGCCTCCTTGATGTATCCAAAAACATTCAGTACTTC.

The chain combines TRBV18 with TRBJ1-1; 9 bases fit TRBD1. The CDR3 runs 14 residues. V shed 4 bases and J 11 bases; nucleotides not matched to a gene: 11. CDR1 is KGHSH, CDR2 LQKENI, per germline. Written as DNA, the CDR3 is TGTGCCAGCTCACTACCACCGGGACAGGGCGGTGCTTTCTTT. Protein sequence: CASSLPPGQGGAFF.

This clone was observed a handful of times. The chain combines TRBV18 with TRBJ2-2, with D possibly being TRBD2 (6 bases). Germline CDR1 KGHSH, CDR2 LQKENI. V lost 6 bases and J lost 6, with 20 bases in between. The CDR3 runs 16 residues. The CDR3 sequence is CASSHGGSGLPGELFF. The CDR3 DNA reads TGTGCCAGCTCCCACGGAGGGAGCGGGTTGCCCGGGGAGCTGTTTTTT.

The chain combines TRBV9 with TRBJ1-1; D gene uncertain. Trimming removed 9 bases at V and 1 base at J, with 16 bases between. Per germline, CDR1 SGDLS and CDR2 YYNGEE. The CDR3 length is 14 residues. DNA of the CDR3: TGTGCCACGAGGCGTTTCTCGGCGAACACTGAAGCTTTCTTT. Translation: CATRRFSANTEAFF.

V and J are TRBV19 and TRBJ1-1; 7 bases are shared with TRBD1. The V gene's germline CDR1 is LNHDA and CDR2 SQIVND (reference sequence). Trimming at V came to 1 base and at J to 0 bases, leaving 5 bases not matched to a gene. The CDR3 extends over 16 amino acids. CDR3 protein: CASSIAHGTVNTEAFF. For the CDR3, the DNA is TGTGCCAGTAGTATAGCTCACGGGACAGTGAACACTGAAGCTTTCTTT.

The genes are TRBV3-1 (or the pseudogene TRBV3-2) and TRBJ2-7, with D possibly matching TRBD1 (6 bases). The CDR3 consists of 13 residues. Deletions cut 5 bases from V and 6 bases from J, with 14 bases between. Germline V lookup: CDR1 LGHDT, CDR2 YNNKEL (reference sequence). The CDR3 DNA reads TGTGCCAGCAGCGGATCTAGGGGGAGCGAGCAGTACGTC. Encoded protein: CASSGSRGSEQYV.

DNA of the CDR3: TGTGCCAGTAGTATAGTATCGGGGGGGGAGCTGTTTTTT. Amino acids: CASSIVSGGELFF. J is TRBJ2-2 and V is TRBV19; the D gene is possibly TRBD2 (5 bases). V dropped 1 base and J dropped 8 bases, with 8 bases sitting between them. CDR3 size: 13 residues. Germline V gives CDR1 LNHDA, CDR2 SQIVND (reference sequence). The complete variable domain, with remaining parts taken from reference TRBV19 and TRBJ2-2, reads DGGITQSPKYLFRKEGQNVTLSCEQNLNHDAMYWYRQDPGQGLRLIYYSQIVNDFQKGDIAEGYSVSREKKESFPLTVTSAQKNPTAFYLCASSIVSGGELFFGEGSRLTVL.

The CDR3 reads CASSPTDSFNEQFF. Here the CDR3 DNA reads TGTGCCAGCAGCCCCACCGACAGCTTCAATGAGCAGTTCTTC. This chain joins TRBV7-9 and TRBJ2-1; a weak D match, TRBD1 (5 bases). Trimming left V 5 bases short and J 6 bases short, with 14 bases between. The germline gives CDR1 SEHNR, CDR2 FQNEAQ (reference sequence). This CDR3 contains 14 residues.